This TCR beta chain was identified in a study of blood T cells in healthy people across ages. Primers used in a second PCR of roughly 6 to 11 cycles were a sample-barcoded 5' primer and a J-beta primer mix. MiXCR, applied by TCRdb to the 5' RACE reads, yields one record per CDR3 protein. The repertoire holds 650,000 to 950,000 distinct CDR3 sequences, with more than 40% as singletons. The CDR3 consists of 17 residues. J was trimmed by 7 bases and V by 0 bases; bases with no gene match: 6. Germline V gene sequence: CDR1 ENHRY, CDR2 SYGVKD. This chain uses TRBV10-3 with TRBJ2-1, with TRBD2 matching 13 bases. The clonotype comes from a man aged 55 to 70 in good health. Material for sequencing was blood. Here the CDR3 DNA reads TGTGCCATCAGTGAGTCGAAGGGGACTAGCGGGGTTAATGAGCAGTTCTTC. It yields the protein CAISESKGTSGVNEQFF.